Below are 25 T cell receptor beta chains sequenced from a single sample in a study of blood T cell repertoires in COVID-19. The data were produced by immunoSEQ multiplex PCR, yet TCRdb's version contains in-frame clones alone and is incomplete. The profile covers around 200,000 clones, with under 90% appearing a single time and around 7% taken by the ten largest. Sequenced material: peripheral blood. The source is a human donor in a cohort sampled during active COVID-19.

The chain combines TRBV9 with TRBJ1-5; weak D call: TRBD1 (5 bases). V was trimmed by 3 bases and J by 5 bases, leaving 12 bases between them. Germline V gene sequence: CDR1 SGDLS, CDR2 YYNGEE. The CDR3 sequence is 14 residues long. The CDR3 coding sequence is TGTGCCAGCAGCGGGGGGGAGTGGTATCAGCCCCAGCATTTT. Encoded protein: CASSGGEWYQPQHF.

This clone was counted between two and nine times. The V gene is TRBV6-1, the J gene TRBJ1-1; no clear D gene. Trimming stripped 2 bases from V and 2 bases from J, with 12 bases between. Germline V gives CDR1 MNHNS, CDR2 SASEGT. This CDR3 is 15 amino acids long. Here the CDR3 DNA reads TGTGCCAGCAGTGAAACGGGAGGAGGAAACACTGAAGCTTTCTTT. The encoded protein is CASSETGGGNTEAFF.

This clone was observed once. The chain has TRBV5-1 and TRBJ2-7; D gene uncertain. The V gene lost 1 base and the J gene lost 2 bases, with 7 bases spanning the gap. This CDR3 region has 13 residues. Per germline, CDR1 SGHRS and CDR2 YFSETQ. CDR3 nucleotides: TGCGCCAGCAGCTTGTACACAGCCTACGAGCAGTACTTC. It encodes CASSLYTAYEQYF.

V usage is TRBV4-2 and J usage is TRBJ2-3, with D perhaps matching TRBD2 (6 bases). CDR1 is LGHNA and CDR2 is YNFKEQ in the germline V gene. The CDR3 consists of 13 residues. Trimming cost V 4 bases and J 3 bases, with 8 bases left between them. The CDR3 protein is CASSRGVTDTQYF. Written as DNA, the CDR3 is TGTGCCAGCAGCCGGGGGGTTACAGATACGCAGTATTTT.

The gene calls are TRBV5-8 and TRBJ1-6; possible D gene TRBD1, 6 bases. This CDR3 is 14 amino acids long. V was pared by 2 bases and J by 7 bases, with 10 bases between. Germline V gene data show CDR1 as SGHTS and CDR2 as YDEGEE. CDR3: CASSFAGANSPLHF. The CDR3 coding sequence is TGTGCCAGCAGCTTTGCAGGGGCAAATTCACCCCTCCACTTT. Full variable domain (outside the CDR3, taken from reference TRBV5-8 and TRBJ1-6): EAGVTQSPTHLIKTRGQQATLRCSPISGHTSVYWYQQALGLGLQFLLWYDEGEERNRGNFPPRFSGRQFPNYSSELNVNALELEDSALYLCASSFAGANSPLHFGNGTRLTVT.

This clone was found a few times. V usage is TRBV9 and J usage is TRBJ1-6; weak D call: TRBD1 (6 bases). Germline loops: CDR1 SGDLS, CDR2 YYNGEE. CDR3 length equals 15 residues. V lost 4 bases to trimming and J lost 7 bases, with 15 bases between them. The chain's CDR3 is CASSPTGTFNSPLHF. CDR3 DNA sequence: TGTGCCAGCAGCCCAACCGGGACATTCAATTCACCCCTCCACTTT.

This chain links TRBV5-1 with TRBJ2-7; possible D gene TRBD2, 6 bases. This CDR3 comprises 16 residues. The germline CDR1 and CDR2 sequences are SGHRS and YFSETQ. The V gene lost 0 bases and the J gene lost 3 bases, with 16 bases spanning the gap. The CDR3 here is CASSLAHTRGGYEQYF. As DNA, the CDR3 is TGCGCCAGCAGCTTGGCCCACACACGGGGAGGCTACGAGCAGTACTTC.

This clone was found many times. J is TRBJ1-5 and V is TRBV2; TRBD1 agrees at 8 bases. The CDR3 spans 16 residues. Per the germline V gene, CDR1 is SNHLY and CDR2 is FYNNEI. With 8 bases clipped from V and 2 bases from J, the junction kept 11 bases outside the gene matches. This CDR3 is CASSRDRGLGNQPQHF. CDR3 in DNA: TGTGCCAGCTCGAGAGACAGGGGTCTTGGCAATCAGCCCCAGCATTTT.

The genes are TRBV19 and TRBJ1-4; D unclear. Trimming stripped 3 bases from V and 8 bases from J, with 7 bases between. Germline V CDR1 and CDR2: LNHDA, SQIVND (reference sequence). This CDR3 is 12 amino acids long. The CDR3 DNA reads TGTGCCAGTAGTATGGTCGGGGAAAAACTGTTTTTT. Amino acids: CASSMVGEKLFF.

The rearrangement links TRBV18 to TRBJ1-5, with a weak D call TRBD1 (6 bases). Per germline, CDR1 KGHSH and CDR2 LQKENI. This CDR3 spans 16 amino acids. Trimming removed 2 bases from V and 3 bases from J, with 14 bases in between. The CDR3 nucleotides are TGTGCCAGCTCACCAATCCGGGACACCTACAATCAGCCCCAGCATTTT. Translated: CASSPIRDTYNQPQHF.

The CDR3, as DNA: TGCAGCGTTGAAGATAGCCTCTACGAGCAGTACTTC. This codes for CSVEDSLYEQYF. The V and J genes are TRBV29-1 and TRBJ2-7; D remains ambiguous. Germline CDR1 reads SQVTM; CDR2 reads ANQGSEA. The CDR3 extends over 12 amino acids. Trimming pared 0 bases from V and 3 bases from J, leaving 6 bases between.

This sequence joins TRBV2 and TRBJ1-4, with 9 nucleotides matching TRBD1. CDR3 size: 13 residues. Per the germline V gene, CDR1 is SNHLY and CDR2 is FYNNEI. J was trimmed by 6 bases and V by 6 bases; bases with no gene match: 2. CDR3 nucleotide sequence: TGTGCCAGCAGAGGGACAGGGTATGAAAAACTGTTTTTT. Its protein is CASRGTGYEKLFF.

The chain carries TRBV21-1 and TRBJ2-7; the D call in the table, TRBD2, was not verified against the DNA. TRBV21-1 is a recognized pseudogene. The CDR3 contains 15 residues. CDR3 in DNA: TGTGCCAGCAGCAAAGAATGGGGGGTTTCCTACGAGCAGTACTTC. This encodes CASSKEWGVSYEQYF.

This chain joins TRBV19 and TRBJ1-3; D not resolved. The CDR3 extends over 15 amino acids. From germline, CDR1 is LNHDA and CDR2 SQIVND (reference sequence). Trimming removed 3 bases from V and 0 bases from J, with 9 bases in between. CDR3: CASSMSGTSGNTIYF. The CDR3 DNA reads TGTGCCAGTAGTATGAGCGGAACCTCTGGAAACACCATATATTTT.

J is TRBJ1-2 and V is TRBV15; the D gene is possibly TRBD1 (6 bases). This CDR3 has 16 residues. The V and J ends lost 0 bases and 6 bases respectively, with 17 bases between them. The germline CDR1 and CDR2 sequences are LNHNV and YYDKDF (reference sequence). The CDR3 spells CATSRDRGGEQDGYTF. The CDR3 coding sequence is TGTGCCACCAGCAGAGATCGGGGGGGCGAGCAGGATGGCTACACCTTC.

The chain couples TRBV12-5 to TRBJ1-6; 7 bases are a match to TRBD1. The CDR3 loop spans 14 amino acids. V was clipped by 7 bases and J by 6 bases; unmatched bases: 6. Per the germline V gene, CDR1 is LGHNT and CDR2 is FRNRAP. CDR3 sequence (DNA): TGTGCTAGTGAACCCGGGACAGCTAATTCACCCCTCCACTTT. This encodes CASEPGTANSPLHF.

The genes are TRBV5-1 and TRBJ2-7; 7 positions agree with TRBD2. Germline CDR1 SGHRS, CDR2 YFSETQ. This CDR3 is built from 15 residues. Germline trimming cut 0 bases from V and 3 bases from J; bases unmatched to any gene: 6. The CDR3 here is CASSLERGGNYEQYF. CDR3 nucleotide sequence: TGCGCCAGCAGCTTGGAACGCGGGGGAAACTACGAGCAGTACTTC.

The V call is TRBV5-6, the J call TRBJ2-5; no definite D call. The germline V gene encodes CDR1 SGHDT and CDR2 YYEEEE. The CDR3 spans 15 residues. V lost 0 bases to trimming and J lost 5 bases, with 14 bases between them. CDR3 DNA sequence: TGTGCCAGCAGCTTGGGACTGGGTCTCGTTGAGACCCAGTACTTC. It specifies CASSLGLGLVETQYF.

In nucleotides, the CDR3 is TGTGCCAGCTCACCCCTCCTAGACCCCTACGAGCAGTACTTC. This sequence encodes CASSPLLDPYEQYF. The chain couples TRBV18 to TRBJ2-7; D call uncertain. There are 14 residues in the CDR3. Per the germline V gene, CDR1 is KGHSH and CDR2 is LQKENI. V gave up 3 bases and J gave up 2 bases, with 11 bases separating them.

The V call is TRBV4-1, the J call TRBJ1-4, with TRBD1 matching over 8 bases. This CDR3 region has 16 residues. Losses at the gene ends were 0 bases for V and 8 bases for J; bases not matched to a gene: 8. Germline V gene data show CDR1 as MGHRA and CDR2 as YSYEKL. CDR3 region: CASSQEQGAFGEKLFF. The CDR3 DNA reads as TGCGCCAGCAGCCAAGAGCAGGGGGCGTTTGGAGAAAAACTGTTTTTT.

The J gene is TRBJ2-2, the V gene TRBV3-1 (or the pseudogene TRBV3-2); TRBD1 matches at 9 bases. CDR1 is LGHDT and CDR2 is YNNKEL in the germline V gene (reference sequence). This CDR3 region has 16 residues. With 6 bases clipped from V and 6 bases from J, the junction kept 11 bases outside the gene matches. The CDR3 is CASRPPGQGSSGELFF. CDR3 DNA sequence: TGTGCCAGCAGACCCCCGGGACAGGGATCGTCCGGGGAGCTGTTTTTT.

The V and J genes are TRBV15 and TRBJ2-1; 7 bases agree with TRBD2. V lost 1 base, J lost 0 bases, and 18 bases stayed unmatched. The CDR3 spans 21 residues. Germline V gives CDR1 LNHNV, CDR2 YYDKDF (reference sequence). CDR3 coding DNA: TGTGCCACCAGCAGAGCAAGGGCAGGGACTACCTACCTGAGCTCCTACAATGAGCAGTTCTTC. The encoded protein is CATSRARAGTTYLSSYNEQFF.

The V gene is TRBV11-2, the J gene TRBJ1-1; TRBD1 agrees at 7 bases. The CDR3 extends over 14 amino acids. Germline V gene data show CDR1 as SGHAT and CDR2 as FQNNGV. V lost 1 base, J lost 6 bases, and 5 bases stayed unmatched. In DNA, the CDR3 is TGTGCCAGCAGCTTAGGACAGGGTCAGGCTGAAGCTTTCTTT. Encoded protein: CASSLGQGQAEAFF.

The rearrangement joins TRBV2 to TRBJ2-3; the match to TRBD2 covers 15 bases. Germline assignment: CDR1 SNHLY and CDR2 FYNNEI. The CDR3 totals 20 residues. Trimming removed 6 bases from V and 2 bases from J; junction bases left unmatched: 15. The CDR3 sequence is CASSAATGTSGGHPTDTQYF. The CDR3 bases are TGTGCCAGCAGCGCGGCTACCGGGACTAGCGGGGGGCATCCCACAGATACGCAGTATTTT.

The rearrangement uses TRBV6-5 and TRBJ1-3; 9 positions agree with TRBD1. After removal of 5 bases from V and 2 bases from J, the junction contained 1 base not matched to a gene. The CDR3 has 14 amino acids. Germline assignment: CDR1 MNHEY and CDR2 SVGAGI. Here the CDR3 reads CASSNRGPGNTIYF. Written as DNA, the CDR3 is TGTGCCAGCAGTAACAGGGGGCCTGGAAACACCATATATTTT.